These T cell receptor beta chains were read from a single sample in a study of blood T cell repertoires in COVID-19. Method: immunoSEQ multiplex PCR; TCRdb's copy keeps in-frame clones and lacks some. The sample contains roughly 100,000 clones, over 75% of which appear only once. Sequencing used peripheral blood. The receptors were sampled from a human donor in a cohort sampled during active COVID-19. The CDR3 runs from the conserved cysteine through the conserved F or W. Fields, in order: V gene, clone size, J gene, D gene, CDR3 protein, CDR3 DNA. The D gene is left open where the match is weak. Size tells how often a clone was seen (once, few, many) or the class of an expanded clone, and some rows leave it out.

v_call: TRBV7-8
clone_size: .
j_call: TRBJ2-2
d_call: TRBD1
cdr3_aa: CASSKEVTGTGNTGELFF
cdr3_nt: TGTGCCAGCAGCAAAGAGGTTACCGGGACAGGGAACACCGGGGAGCTGTTTTTT

v_call: TRBV27
clone_size: .
j_call: TRBJ1-4
d_call: TRBD1
cdr3_aa: CASSPGQGASNEKLFF
cdr3_nt: TGTGCCAGCAGTCCGGGACAGGGGGCGTCTAATGAAAAACTGTTTTTT

v_call: TRBV9
clone_size: .
j_call: TRBJ2-3
d_call: TRBD2
cdr3_aa: CASSVASGGSTDTQYF
cdr3_nt: TGTGCCAGCAGCGTAGCTAGCGGGGGCAGCACAGATACGCAGTATTTT

v_call: TRBV20-1
clone_size: .
j_call: TRBJ2-3
d_call: TRBD1
cdr3_aa: CSASDGQGWADTQYF
cdr3_nt: TGCAGTGCTAGTGACGGACAGGGGTGGGCAGATACGCAGTATTTT

v_call: TRBV5-6
clone_size: .
j_call: TRBJ1-2
d_call: .
cdr3_aa: CASSFQASGYTF
cdr3_nt: TGTGCCAGCAGCTTCCAGGCGAGTGGCTACACCTTC

v_call: TRBV14
clone_size: .
j_call: TRBJ2-3
d_call: .
cdr3_aa: CASSQMDSPDTQYF
cdr3_nt: TGTGCCAGCAGCCAAATGGACTCTCCAGATACGCAGTATTTT

v_call: TRBV28
clone_size: once
j_call: TRBJ2-7
d_call: .
cdr3_aa: CASSWSRGTYEQYF
cdr3_nt: TGTGCCAGCAGCTGGTCCAGGGGCACCTACGAGCAGTACTTC

v_call: TRBV7-8
clone_size: .
j_call: TRBJ1-6
d_call: .
cdr3_aa: CASTRLSSPLHF
cdr3_nt: TGTGCCAGCACCCGCCTTAGTTCACCCCTCCACTTT

v_call: TRBV30
clone_size: .
j_call: TRBJ1-6
d_call: .
cdr3_aa: CAGFLTRTSPLHF
cdr3_nt: TGTGCCGGATTTCTGACTAGGACTTCACCCCTCCACTTT

v_call: TRBV6-1
clone_size: .
j_call: TRBJ1-1
d_call: .
cdr3_aa: CASSEVRNTEAFF
cdr3_nt: TGTGCCAGCAGTGAAGTGCGGAACACTGAAGCTTTCTTT

v_call: TRBV4-2
clone_size: once
j_call: TRBJ2-3
d_call: TRBD2
cdr3_aa: CASSQEWRGGASDTQYF
cdr3_nt: TGTGCCAGCAGCCAAGAATGGCGCGGGGGGGCTTCAGATACGCAGTATTTT

v_call: TRBV7-2
clone_size: .
j_call: TRBJ1-5
d_call: .
cdr3_aa: CASSLRTDNQPQHF
cdr3_nt: TGTGCCAGCAGCTTACGAACTGACAATCAGCCCCAGCATTTT

v_call: TRBV2
clone_size: .
j_call: TRBJ2-4
d_call: TRBD2
cdr3_aa: CASSLVHLTSGGAKNIQYF
cdr3_nt: TGTGCCAGCTCATTGGTCCACCTGACTAGCGGGGGAGCCAAAAACATTCAGTACTTC

v_call: TRBV4-3
clone_size: .
j_call: TRBJ1-2
d_call: .
cdr3_aa: CASSQPGGDYGYTF
cdr3_nt: TGCGCCAGCAGCCAACCCGGGGGGGACTATGGCTACACCTTC

v_call: TRBV9
clone_size: .
j_call: TRBJ2-1
d_call: TRBD2
cdr3_aa: CASSVGGGDSYNEQFF
cdr3_nt: TGTGCCAGCAGCGTAGGCGGGGGGGACTCCTACAATGAGCAGTTCTTC

v_call: TRBV3-1/TRBV3-2
clone_size: .
j_call: TRBJ2-5
d_call: .
cdr3_aa: CASSRGGRETQYF
cdr3_nt: TGTGCCAGCAGCAGGGGGGGGAGAGAGACCCAGTACTTC

v_call: TRBV30
clone_size: .
j_call: TRBJ1-6
d_call: TRBD1
cdr3_aa: CAWRRSGGINSPLHF
cdr3_nt: TGTGCCTGGAGAAGGTCAGGGGGCATCAATTCACCCCTCCACTTT

v_call: TRBV9
clone_size: once
j_call: TRBJ1-1
d_call: .
cdr3_aa: CASSIRELTAEAFF
cdr3_nt: TGTGCCAGCAGTATCCGGGAACTAACAGCGGAAGCTTTCTTT

v_call: TRBV7-2
clone_size: .
j_call: TRBJ2-3
d_call: TRBD2
cdr3_aa: CASSLALRGVGEDTQYF
cdr3_nt: TGTGCCAGCAGCTTAGCCCTGCGGGGGGTAGGGGAAGATACGCAGTATTTT

v_call: TRBV4-2
clone_size: .
j_call: TRBJ1-2
d_call: .
cdr3_aa: CASSRDLGVSDGYTF
cdr3_nt: TGTGCCAGCAGCCGGGACTTGGGGGTCAGCGATGGCTACACCTTC

v_call: TRBV18
clone_size: once
j_call: TRBJ2-1
d_call: TRBD2
cdr3_aa: CASSPTRTSGGNEQFF
cdr3_nt: TGTGCCAGCTCGCCTACCCGGACTAGCGGGGGGAATGAGCAGTTCTTC

v_call: TRBV6-6
clone_size: .
j_call: TRBJ1-1
d_call: .
cdr3_aa: CASSYYGEGTEAFF
cdr3_nt: TGTGCCAGCAGTTACTATGGGGAGGGCACTGAAGCTTTCTTT

v_call: TRBV5-1
clone_size: .
j_call: TRBJ2-5
d_call: TRBD2
cdr3_aa: CASSLALAGGPQETQYF
cdr3_nt: TGCGCCAGCAGCTTGGCACTAGCGGGGGGGCCTCAAGAGACCCAGTACTTC

v_call: TRBV3-1/TRBV3-2
clone_size: .
j_call: TRBJ1-6
d_call: .
cdr3_aa: CASSQGRGVGSPLHF
cdr3_nt: TGTGCCAGCAGCCAAGGACGCGGGGTAGGTTCACCCCTCCACTTT

v_call: TRBV4-3
clone_size: .
j_call: TRBJ1-1
d_call: .
cdr3_aa: CASSQVLQGFTEAFF
cdr3_nt: TGCGCCAGCAGCCAAGTCCTTCAGGGGTTTACTGAAGCTTTCTTT

v_call: TRBV27
clone_size: .
j_call: TRBJ1-1
d_call: .
cdr3_aa: CASRAPGVEGTEAFF
cdr3_nt: TGTGCCAGCAGAGCTCCAGGGGTCGAGGGCACTGAAGCTTTCTTT